The rows below give T cell receptor beta chains drawn from one sample of a study of blood T cell repertoires in COVID-19. Measured with immunoSEQ multiplex PCR; TCRdb has only the in-frame clones, and not every one. The sample has 200,000 to 250,000 clones; roughly 85% are singletons. The sequenced material came from peripheral blood. These receptors all come from a woman aged 70-85 years with COVID-19, enrolled during active disease. Both conserved end residues are part of each CDR3. Fields, in order: J gene, V gene, D gene, clone size, CDR3 protein, CDR3 DNA. The D gene is left open where the match is weak. Some rows mark clone size as missing; the rest say once, few, many or name a class of expanded clone.

j_gene: TRBJ2-3
v_gene: TRBV5-1
d_gene: TRBD2
abundance: -
CDR3aa: CASMTSGRGFTDTQYF
CDR3nt: TGCGCCAGCATGACTAGCGGGAGAGGTTTTACAGATACGCAGTATTTT

j_gene: TRBJ2-1
v_gene: TRBV12-3/TRBV12-4
d_gene: TRBD2
abundance: -
CDR3aa: CASSLAARGGLLF
CDR3nt: TGTGCCAGCAGTTTAGCAGCCCGGGGGGGCCTTCTCTTC

j_gene: TRBJ2-1
v_gene: TRBV5-1
d_gene: TRBD2
abundance: -
CDR3aa: CASSFNAGGNNEQFF
CDR3nt: TGCGCCAGCAGCTTTAACGCGGGAGGAAACAATGAGCAGTTCTTC

j_gene: TRBJ1-2
v_gene: TRBV9
d_gene: TRBD1
abundance: -
CDR3aa: CASSPGGAGDYGYTF
CDR3nt: TGTGCCAGCAGCCCAGGGGGCGCCGGGGACTATGGCTACACCTTC

j_gene: TRBJ2-1
v_gene: TRBV11-1
d_gene: -
abundance: -
CDR3aa: CASSLGANNEQFF
CDR3nt: TGTGCCAGCAGCTTAGGGGCGAACAATGAGCAGTTCTTC

j_gene: TRBJ1-4
v_gene: TRBV7-2
d_gene: TRBD1
abundance: -
CDR3aa: CASSLVHRGRTNEKLFF
CDR3nt: TGTGCCAGCAGCTTAGTTCACAGGGGGCGCACTAATGAAAAACTGTTTTTT

j_gene: TRBJ1-6
v_gene: TRBV12-5
d_gene: -
abundance: -
CDR3aa: CASVRGGTNNSPLHF
CDR3nt: TGTGCTAGTGTCCGGGGGGGTACTAATAATTCACCCCTCCACTTT

j_gene: TRBJ1-2
v_gene: TRBV30
d_gene: TRBD1
abundance: -
CDR3aa: CAWTRDRLYGYTF
CDR3nt: TGTGCCTGGACCCGGGACAGGCTTTATGGCTACACCTTC

j_gene: TRBJ2-2
v_gene: TRBV10-3
d_gene: TRBD2
abundance: -
CDR3aa: CAISELAGGTTNTGELFF
CDR3nt: TGTGCCATCAGTGAACTAGCGGGGGGAACAACTAACACCGGGGAGCTGTTTTTT

j_gene: TRBJ1-2
v_gene: TRBV6-5
d_gene: TRBD1
abundance: -
CDR3aa: CASSLGQGTYGYTF
CDR3nt: TGTGCCAGCAGTCTGGGACAGGGGACCTATGGCTACACCTTC

j_gene: TRBJ2-5
v_gene: TRBV6-6
d_gene: TRBD1
abundance: -
CDR3aa: CASKTGGGETQYF
CDR3nt: TGTGCCAGCAAGACAGGGGGAGGAGAGACCCAGTACTTC

j_gene: TRBJ2-7
v_gene: TRBV21-1
d_gene: -
abundance: -
CDR3aa: CASRNTSSADEQYF
CDR3nt: TGTGCCAGCAGGAACACGAGTTCGGCGGACGAGCAGTACTTC

j_gene: TRBJ1-5
v_gene: TRBV6-6
d_gene: -
abundance: -
CDR3aa: CASSTRTESNNQPQHF
CDR3nt: TGTGCCAGCAGTACAAGGACAGAGAGTAACAATCAGCCCCAGCATTTT

j_gene: TRBJ2-3
v_gene: TRBV7-2
d_gene: TRBD1
abundance: -
CDR3aa: CASSSDRASTDTQYF
CDR3nt: TGTGCCAGCAGCTCGGACAGGGCCAGCACAGATACGCAGTATTTT

j_gene: TRBJ1-4
v_gene: TRBV25-1
d_gene: -
abundance: -
CDR3aa: CASSEYRGYNEKLFF
CDR3nt: TGTGCCAGCAGTGAATATCGGGGATATAATGAAAAACTGTTTTTT

j_gene: TRBJ1-4
v_gene: TRBV7-6
d_gene: -
abundance: -
CDR3aa: CASSLGVGEEKLFF
CDR3nt: TGTGCCAGCAGCTTAGGAGTAGGGGAAGAAAAACTGTTTTTT

j_gene: TRBJ1-5
v_gene: TRBV7-9
d_gene: -
abundance: -
CDR3aa: CASSANDRNQPQHF
CDR3nt: TGTGCCAGCAGCGCTAACGACAGAAATCAGCCCCAGCATTTT

j_gene: TRBJ2-3
v_gene: TRBV3-1/TRBV3-2
d_gene: -
abundance: -
CDR3aa: CASSLLTGTDTQYF
CDR3nt: TGTGCCAGCAGCCTCTTAACAGGCACAGATACGCAGTATTTT

j_gene: TRBJ2-5
v_gene: TRBV6-6
d_gene: -
abundance: -
CDR3aa: CASSYGQTKETQYF
CDR3nt: TGTGCCAGCAGTTACGGACAGACGAAAGAGACCCAGTACTTC

j_gene: TRBJ2-5
v_gene: TRBV18
d_gene: -
abundance: -
CDR3aa: CASSEYQETQYF
CDR3nt: TGTGCCAGCTCCGAGTACCAAGAGACCCAGTACTTC

j_gene: TRBJ2-1
v_gene: TRBV7-3
d_gene: -
abundance: -
CDR3aa: CASSLERDYEQFF
CDR3nt: TGTGCCAGCAGCTTGGAAAGGGACTATGAGCAGTTCTTC

j_gene: TRBJ2-7
v_gene: TRBV10-3
d_gene: -
abundance: once
CDR3aa: CAISEQGYEQYF
CDR3nt: TGTGCCATCAGTGAGCAGGGCTACGAGCAGTACTTC

j_gene: TRBJ1-6
v_gene: TRBV7-9
d_gene: -
abundance: -
CDR3aa: CASSALEGYNSPLHF
CDR3nt: TGTGCCAGCAGCGCCTTAGAGGGCTATAATTCACCCCTCCACTTT

j_gene: TRBJ2-3
v_gene: TRBV24-1
d_gene: -
abundance: once
CDR3aa: CATSGANSADTQYF
CDR3nt: TGTGCCACCAGTGGCGCGAATTCGGCAGATACGCAGTATTTT

j_gene: TRBJ1-1
v_gene: TRBV6-5
d_gene: -
abundance: -
CDR3aa: CASTQPGGLEAFF
CDR3nt: TGTGCCAGCACCCAACCGGGGGGGTTAGAAGCTTTCTTT

j_gene: TRBJ1-2
v_gene: TRBV27
d_gene: -
abundance: -
CDR3aa: CASRTGGGYTF
CDR3nt: TGTGCCAGCAGGACGGGAGGTGGCTACACCTTC

j_gene: TRBJ2-3
v_gene: TRBV7-3
d_gene: TRBD1
abundance: -
CDR3aa: CASSPLGQGGTDTQYF
CDR3nt: TGTGCCAGCAGCCCCCTGGGACAGGGGGGCACAGATACGCAGTATTTT

j_gene: TRBJ2-1
v_gene: TRBV18
d_gene: TRBD2
abundance: -
CDR3aa: CASSSDPGLAGDNEQFF
CDR3nt: TGTGCCAGCTCGTCCGACCCGGGACTAGCGGGGGACAATGAGCAGTTCTTC

j_gene: TRBJ1-6
v_gene: TRBV6-1
d_gene: -
abundance: -
CDR3aa: CASSERGSNSPLHF
CDR3nt: TGTGCCAGCAGTGAAAGGGGTTCTAATTCACCCCTCCACTTT

j_gene: TRBJ1-2
v_gene: TRBV7-2
d_gene: -
abundance: few
CDR3aa: CASSLVGDIDYGYTF
CDR3nt: TGTGCCAGCAGCTTAGTCGGGGATATTGACTATGGCTACACCTTC

j_gene: TRBJ2-5
v_gene: TRBV27
d_gene: -
abundance: few
CDR3aa: CASRTGLLTETQYF
CDR3nt: TGTGCCAGCAGGACGGGACTCTTGACAGAGACCCAGTACTTC

j_gene: TRBJ1-1
v_gene: TRBV29-1
d_gene: TRBD1
abundance: -
CDR3aa: CSGVLGTGGLNPEAFF
CDR3nt: TGCAGCGGAGTCCTCGGGACAGGGGGCCTGAACCCTGAAGCTTTCTTT

j_gene: TRBJ1-4
v_gene: TRBV28
d_gene: -
abundance: once
CDR3aa: CASSPYVIVATNEKLFF
CDR3nt: TGTGCCAGCAGCCCCTATGTTATCGTAGCAACTAATGAAAAACTGTTTTTT

j_gene: TRBJ1-2
v_gene: TRBV5-1
d_gene: TRBD1
abundance: -
CDR3aa: CASSLNGGGDYGYTF
CDR3nt: TGCGCCAGCAGCTTGAATGGAGGGGGCGACTATGGCTACACCTTC

j_gene: TRBJ2-3
v_gene: TRBV9
d_gene: TRBD2
abundance: -
CDR3aa: CASSSTSGRTDTQYF
CDR3nt: TGTGCCAGCAGCTCGACTAGCGGGAGAACAGATACGCAGTATTTT

j_gene: TRBJ1-1
v_gene: TRBV29-1
d_gene: TRBD1
abundance: -
CDR3aa: CSYIPGQARNTEAFF
CDR3nt: TGCAGCTACATCCCGGGACAGGCGAGGAACACTGAAGCTTTCTTT

j_gene: TRBJ1-2
v_gene: TRBV6-5
d_gene: TRBD1
abundance: -
CDR3aa: CASSQILQGAYGYTF
CDR3nt: TGTGCCAGCAGTCAGATCCTACAGGGGGCCTATGGCTACACCTTC

j_gene: TRBJ1-1
v_gene: TRBV3-1/TRBV3-2
d_gene: -
abundance: -
CDR3aa: CASTSRGFNTEAFF
CDR3nt: TGTGCCAGCACCTCCCGGGGGTTTAACACTGAAGCTTTCTTT

j_gene: TRBJ1-2
v_gene: TRBV6-5
d_gene: -
abundance: -
CDR3aa: CASSSPRVQYGYTF
CDR3nt: TGTGCCAGCAGCTCCCCCAGGGTCCAATATGGCTACACCTTC

j_gene: TRBJ2-3
v_gene: TRBV7-8
d_gene: -
abundance: -
CDR3aa: CASSRESARPTDTQYF
CDR3nt: TGTGCCAGCAGCCGAGAGTCCGCCAGGCCCACAGATACGCAGTATTTT

j_gene: TRBJ1-1
v_gene: TRBV18
d_gene: -
abundance: -
CDR3aa: CASSSDTNTEAFF
CDR3nt: TGTGCCAGCTCATCGGACACGAACACTGAAGCTTTCTTT

j_gene: TRBJ2-7
v_gene: TRBV3-1/TRBV3-2
d_gene: TRBD2
abundance: -
CDR3aa: CASSPAGGPTYEQYF
CDR3nt: TGTGCCAGCAGCCCAGCGGGAGGACCGACCTACGAGCAGTACTTC

j_gene: TRBJ2-5
v_gene: TRBV25-1
d_gene: TRBD2
abundance: -
CDR3aa: CASSPKQGTSETQYF
CDR3nt: TGTGCCAGCAGCCCAAAACAGGGGACTAGCGAGACCCAGTACTTC

j_gene: TRBJ1-2
v_gene: TRBV7-2
d_gene: TRBD1
abundance: -
CDR3aa: CASSPEPGTALSGYTF
CDR3nt: TGTGCCAGCAGCCCCGAACCCGGGACAGCTCTAAGTGGCTACACCTTC

j_gene: TRBJ1-2
v_gene: TRBV9
d_gene: TRBD1
abundance: -
CDR3aa: CASSGQGRYGYTF
CDR3nt: TGTGCCAGCAGCGGACAGGGCCGCTATGGCTACACCTTC

j_gene: TRBJ1-4
v_gene: TRBV5-8
d_gene: TRBD1
abundance: -
CDR3aa: CASSGRTGVNEKLFF
CDR3nt: TGTGCCAGCAGCGGCCGGACAGGGGTCAATGAAAAACTGTTTTTT

j_gene: TRBJ2-3
v_gene: TRBV15
d_gene: TRBD1
abundance: -
CDR3aa: CATSSGQGAGTDTQYF
CDR3nt: TGTGCCACCAGCAGTGGACAGGGGGCAGGCACAGATACGCAGTATTTT

j_gene: TRBJ2-1
v_gene: TRBV19
d_gene: TRBD1
abundance: -
CDR3aa: CASSIGQGGYNEQFF
CDR3nt: TGTGCCAGTAGTATAGGACAGGGCGGCTACAATGAGCAGTTCTTC

j_gene: TRBJ2-1
v_gene: TRBV7-9
d_gene: TRBD2
abundance: few
CDR3aa: CASSTGTSGWGQFF
CDR3nt: TGTGCCAGCAGCACCGGGACTAGCGGATGGGGGCAGTTCTTC

j_gene: TRBJ1-2
v_gene: TRBV7-2
d_gene: -
abundance: few
CDR3aa: CASSHSNSWGPHGYTF
CDR3nt: TGTGCCAGCAGCCACTCAAATTCATGGGGCCCCCATGGCTACACCTTC

j_gene: TRBJ1-2
v_gene: TRBV7-2
d_gene: -
abundance: -
CDR3aa: CASSLNTASPGYTF
CDR3nt: TGTGCCAGCAGCTTAAACACAGCATCCCCTGGCTACACCTTC

j_gene: TRBJ2-7
v_gene: TRBV12-3/TRBV12-4
d_gene: -
abundance: -
CDR3aa: CASSLVRGVEQYF
CDR3nt: TGTGCCAGCAGTTTAGTCAGGGGAGTCGAGCAGTACTTC

j_gene: TRBJ2-1
v_gene: TRBV7-2
d_gene: TRBD2
abundance: -
CDR3aa: CASSLAVTSGSYNEQFF
CDR3nt: TGTGCCAGCAGCTTAGCGGTGACTAGCGGCTCCTACAATGAGCAGTTCTTC

j_gene: TRBJ2-3
v_gene: TRBV11-2
d_gene: -
abundance: -
CDR3aa: CASSLVQSTDTQYF
CDR3nt: TGTGCCAGCAGCTTAGTACAGAGCACAGATACGCAGTATTTT

j_gene: TRBJ1-2
v_gene: TRBV7-2
d_gene: -
abundance: once
CDR3aa: CASSSNNYGYTF
CDR3nt: TGTGCCAGCAGCTCAAATAACTATGGCTACACCTTC

j_gene: TRBJ1-2
v_gene: TRBV18
d_gene: TRBD1
abundance: -
CDR3aa: CASSPDRGSGYTF
CDR3nt: TGTGCCAGCTCACCGGACAGGGGAAGTGGCTACACCTTC

j_gene: TRBJ2-5
v_gene: TRBV4-2
d_gene: TRBD1
abundance: -
CDR3aa: CASSHHTTGKAETQYF
CDR3nt: TGTGCCAGCAGCCACCATACGACAGGGAAGGCGGAGACCCAGTACTTC

j_gene: TRBJ1-5
v_gene: TRBV19
d_gene: TRBD1
abundance: -
CDR3aa: CASSIHTGGGQPQHF
CDR3nt: TGTGCCAGTAGCATCCATACAGGGGGCGGTCAGCCCCAGCATTTT

j_gene: TRBJ2-1
v_gene: TRBV6-5
d_gene: TRBD1
abundance: -
CDR3aa: CASQGGQLQNEQFF
CDR3nt: TGTGCCAGCCAAGGGGGACAGCTGCAAAATGAGCAGTTCTTC